This TCR beta chain is from a study of blood T cell repertoires in COVID-19 (dated by TCRdb to the early 2020s). Turning to the overall study: Collaborator samples came from the United States, Italy and Spain and covered acute and convalescent phases of COVID-19. Deeply sampled blood TCRbeta repertoires from subjects exposed to, actively infected with, or recovered from COVID-19 were included in the dataset. A de-identified subject ID, COVID-19 status, age in years and sex were almost always included in the sample metadata. The material from the prospective study consisted of cDNA or gDNA derived from T cells, B-cell-depleted T cells, or PBMCs. Where HLA class I and class II types were available, the types were taken from metadata supplied by the sample provider, not from assay-based typing. Samples came from the ongoing ImmuneRACE study (first 160 participants) plus 1,254 subjects from 6 global collaborators. The repertoires were released in a freely available public database meant as a resource for research on the immune response to SARS-CoV-2.

CDR1 SGHDT and CDR2 YYEEEE are derived from the germline V gene. V is clipped by 2 bases and J by 2 bases, and the sequence between their germline boundaries is 18 bases long. The CDR3, cysteine through phenylalanine, is 17 amino acids long. Just the 51-base CDR3 DNA is kept, in frame starting at base 1. The collaborating institutions used their own protocols to collect whole blood in K2EDTA tubes. For TCRbeta analysis, collaborators shipped samples as frozen whole blood, isolated PBMCs, or DNA extracted from either of those sample types. As regards this clone: The antigen this receptor binds is unknown. Qualities for individual bases were not recorded, and no much larger clone is one base off.

Study-wide findings and limitations: Clinical and demographic metadata were provided uncurated, with the amount varying by source and participant.

The immunoSEQ Assay, a bias-controlled multiplex PCR, was used to amplify TCRbeta CDR3 regions from genomic DNA. As for how the authors treated the data: Within the assay, amplification of reference gene primers was used to estimate how many nucleated cells each sample contained. To quantify the absolute abundance of each unique TCRbeta CDR3 rearrangement, sequence reads were collapsed and filtered. For each sample, productive Simpson clonality was calculated by taking the square root of Simpson's diversity index across productive rearrangements. As stored in TCRdb, this immuneACCESS dataset retains in-frame rearrangements with V and J assigned. A fraction of the clones does not appear; measured against another copy, unresolved V genes explain less than half of the discrepancy, and the remainder lacks a known reason. V and J calls and clone size come straight from that table; D and trimming were deduced from the DNA. The sample table records approximately 30,000 clones; around 87% of these occur just once. The ten largest clones capture 40% to 50% of the sample.

This receptor chain uses TRBV5-6 and TRBJ2-3; the best D guess is TRBD2, with 5 bases matching. The sequencing input was peripheral blood. The TCR was taken from a human donor in a cohort sampled during active COVID-19. The CDR3 reads CASSFDWRRVNTDTQYF. In nucleotide form, the sequence is TGTGCCAGCAGCTTTGACTGGAGGCGGGTTAACACAGATACGCAGTATTTT.